This T cell receptor beta chain was captured by sequencing in a study of blood T cell repertoires in COVID-19. The authors' processing: Quantification of nucleated cells was approximated via reference gene primer amplification. Produced via immunoSEQ multiplex PCR; TCRdb's table is partial and in-frame only. V, J and clone size reflect that table, while D and trimming were determined from the DNA. There are 150,000 to 200,000 clones in the sample; roughly four fifths occur only once, and over 5% lies in the top ten. Unmatched junction bases numbered 13, after V lost 6 bases and J lost 1 base. Germline-derived CDR1 and CDR2 are SGHRS and YFSETQ. This CDR3 comprises 18 residues.

This receptor was identified in a woman under 40 with acute or convalescent COVID-19. This chain links TRBV5-1 with TRBJ2-1, with TRBD2 identical over 10 bases. Sequenced input: peripheral blood. CDR3 sequence: CASTIFDLAGASYNEQFF. In DNA form, the CDR3 reads TGCGCCAGCACCATTTTTGATCTAGCGGGAGCGTCCTACAATGAGCAGTTCTTC.